Listed below are T cell receptor beta chains from one sample, sequenced in a study. TCRdb recomputed calls from the 5' RACE reads with MiXCR, one row per CDR3 protein. Of about 60,000 distinct CDR3 sequences in the sample, approximately 29% were seen once. The specimen was tumor-infiltrating naive CD4+ T cells sorted from the breast tumor. The receptors were sampled from a female donor with breast cancer. CDR3s leave out the opening cysteine and the closing phenylalanine or tryptophan. Clone sizes are given selectively: once, few, many, or a class where the clone is expanded.

cdr3_aa cdr3_length clone_size j_call v_call
ASRRTYDPGEQY 12 . TRBJ2-7 TRBV6-5
ASSLVHLLIQETQY 14 few TRBJ2-5 TRBV7-9
ASSELVDTQY 10 . TRBJ2-3 TRBV11-2
ASSVTSGSNNKQF 13 . TRBJ2-1 TRBV2
ASSHTPGQGAGEQY 14 many TRBJ2-7 TRBV4-3
ASSQERREAYYEQY 14 few TRBJ2-7 TRBV4-1
SARVTEASYGYT 12 . TRBJ1-2 TRBV20-1
ASSDSPGNTIY 11 few TRBJ1-3 TRBV5-1
ASSFSVRDGGYT 12 many TRBJ1-2 TRBV28
ASSPRTGRTDTQY 13 few TRBJ2-3 TRBV5-1
ASSSQGVGSNTEAF 14 few TRBJ1-1 TRBV5-1
ASSSGRLAGVIYEQF 15 many TRBJ2-1 TRBV7-9
ASSQDGGNQPQH 12 medium-sized TRBJ1-5 TRBV4-2
ASSYSTGPNQPQH 13 many TRBJ1-5 TRBV6-5
AGSLPGGAGYGYT 13 . TRBJ1-2 TRBV28
ASGGAGSYNEQF 12 many TRBJ2-1 TRBV6-5
ASSGRREAEAF 11 . TRBJ1-1 TRBV2
ASSFDRNEQF 10 . TRBJ2-1 TRBV7-9
ATSAPGQGDEKLF 13 . TRBJ1-4 TRBV24-1
ASSRTAPGQGNGYT 14 few TRBJ1-2 TRBV3-1
ASSGQIATNEKLF 13 many TRBJ1-4 TRBV6-2/TRBV6-3
ASSQDGAGYT 10 . TRBJ1-2 TRBV5-1
ASSRLRLTANQPQH 14 . TRBJ1-5 TRBV6-2/TRBV6-3
ASSREGTDTQY 11 few TRBJ2-3 TRBV12-3/TRBV12-4
ASSSGTGPDQPQH 13 . TRBJ1-5 TRBV6-1
ASSPSLSTNEKLF 13 . TRBJ1-4 TRBV7-2
ASSPSGYRGNGGYT 14 few TRBJ1-2 TRBV7-9
ASSLGGAAKETQY 13 . TRBJ2-5 TRBV7-9
ATSRVSTRVRNPYDEQY 17 many TRBJ2-7 TRBV15
ASSLASGPTDTQY 13 many TRBJ2-3 TRBV7-2
ASSPHHSGRDTQY 13 . TRBJ2-3 TRBV4-3
ASSRTYTYEQY 11 many TRBJ2-7 TRBV5-1
ASSSQPIQETQY 12 once TRBJ2-5 TRBV5-1
ASSQDNGPGELF 12 few TRBJ2-2 TRBV3-1
ASSLDRLSNQPQH 13 few TRBJ1-5 TRBV28
SPQGRDQPQH 10 few TRBJ1-5 TRBV20-1
SAPWTGDTQY 10 . TRBJ2-3 TRBV20-1
ASSLGNEKLF 10 . TRBJ1-4 TRBV7-8
ASSTGQRRAF 10 . TRBJ1-1 TRBV6-5
ASRSDRANYGYT 12 . TRBJ1-2 TRBV11-2
ASSHGLSGETQY 12 many TRBJ2-5 TRBV5-1
ASSYSMGRGYTGELF 15 many TRBJ2-2 TRBV6-5
ASSHPSGSGGYNEQF 15 few TRBJ2-1 TRBV3-1
ATSRDVGNTIY 11 . TRBJ1-3 TRBV15
ASSLDGLNPIYGYT 14 few TRBJ1-2 TRBV7-2
ASSPRQDSYNEQF 13 few TRBJ2-1 TRBV18
ASSPITGTYNEQF 13 few TRBJ2-1 TRBV3-1
ASRRLGEDEKLF 12 . TRBJ1-4 TRBV6-6
ASSSDSAGANVLT 13 many TRBJ2-6 TRBV5-1